This T cell receptor (delta chain) was obtained from a study of delta chains in infants with herpesvirus infections. Whole-study results and caveats: Among Vdelta1 cells, the public clonotype apparently waned within two to three months. The public clonotype appeared only at the first post-infection time point.

Gamma-chain- and delta-chain-specific primers converted PBMC RNA into TCR cDNA. TCRdb used CATT to re-call clones from the RT-PCR reads. The data hold over a thousand delta-chain clones, with 29% observed a single time. After removal of 1 base from V and 1 base from J, the junction contained 25 bases not matched to a gene. Germline values: CDR1 TSWWSYY, CDR2 QGS. The CDR3 spans 23 residues. This clone is medium-sized (0.01 to 0.1%) in the sample. The antigen is undetermined. This sample comprised peripheral blood, obtained at time point 1 of longitudinal follow-up. The clonotype originates from a human donor who was a Ugandan infant, either HIV-exposed or HIV-unexposed (not recorded which). The chain is built from TRDV1 and TRDJ1; 9 nucleotides match TRDD3. The CDR3, as DNA: TGTGCTCTTGGGGAACGGGGTATGCGGACCTCCCCCTTACTGGGGGACTTCACCGATAAACTCATCTTT. This encodes CALGERGMRTSPLLGDFTDKLIF.